Following are 22 T cell receptor beta chains from one sample sequenced in a study of blood T cell repertoires in COVID-19. Sequencing was performed with immunoSEQ multiplex PCR; in TCRdb, only in-frame clones are kept and a portion is missing. Of 100,000 to 150,000 clones listed, under 90% are singletons. Source material: peripheral blood. All receptors come from a man between 60 and 70 years old with acute or convalescent COVID-19.

This rearrangement joins TRBV24-1 to TRBJ2-3; 7 bases map to TRBD2. After removal of 6 bases from V and 0 bases from J, the junction contained 8 bases not matched to a gene. Germline CDR1 KGHDR, CDR2 SFDVKD. The CDR3 is made up of 16 amino acids. CDR3 protein: CATSTPQRGSTDTQYF. CDR3 sequence (DNA): TGTGCCACCAGTACTCCCCAGCGGGGTAGCACAGATACGCAGTATTTT.

This clone was observed a handful of times. The chain carries TRBV5-1 and TRBJ1-5, with a tentative D call TRBD1 (5 bases). Per the germline V gene, CDR1 is SGHRS and CDR2 is YFSETQ. CDR3 length: 15 residues. Trimming shortened V by 0 bases and J by 5 bases, and 12 bases separated the two germline ends. Here the CDR3 reads CASSLEGGGDQPQHF. For the CDR3, the DNA is TGCGCCAGCAGCTTGGAAGGCGGGGGGGATCAGCCCCAGCATTTT.

The gene calls are TRBV2 and TRBJ1-2; possibly TRBD1 for D (5 bases). Per the germline V gene, CDR1 is SNHLY and CDR2 is FYNNEI. This CDR3 region has 15 residues. V was clipped by 3 bases and J by 5 bases, with 16 bases between them. Written as DNA, the CDR3 is TGTGCCAGCAGTGAGGAGGCCGGACGGGGGTATGGCTACACCTTC. Its translation is CASSEEAGRGYGYTF.

The rearrangement uses TRBV7-9 and TRBJ2-5; a possible D gene is TRBD2 (6 bases). Germline V gene lookup returns CDR1 SEHNR and CDR2 FQNEAQ (reference sequence). Deletions cut 5 bases from V and 3 bases from J, with 16 bases between. The CDR3 consists of 15 residues. The CDR3 protein is CASSPPPGVKETQYF. CDR3 coding DNA: TGTGCCAGCAGCCCCCCACCGGGGGTGAAAGAGACCCAGTACTTC. Looking up the rest from reference TRBV7-9 and TRBJ2-5 gives the full variable domain: DTGVSQNPRHKITKRGQNVTFRCDPISEHNRLYWYRQTLGQGPEFLTYFQNEAQLEKSRLLSDRFSAERPKGSFSTLEIQRTEQGDSAMYLCASSPPPGVKETQYFGPGTRLLVL.

V is TRBV7-9 and J is TRBJ1-2; D gene unclear. Germline CDR1 reads SEHNR; CDR2 reads FQNEAQ (reference sequence). V was pared by 3 bases and J by 2 bases, with 10 bases between. The CDR3 totals 14 residues. CDR3 residues: CASSFLSVNYGYTF. Written as DNA, the CDR3 is TGTGCCAGCAGCTTCCTCTCAGTCAACTATGGCTACACCTTC.

This chain uses TRBV28 with TRBJ2-1; D is perhaps TRBD1 (5 bases). The germline V gene encodes CDR1 MDHEN and CDR2 SYDVKM. The CDR3 has 14 residues. The ends were cut back, 3 bases at V and 8 bases at J, with 14 bases in the middle. The CDR3 DNA is TGTGCCAGCAGTTTGTCGCCTGGGGCGTATGAGCAGTTCTTC. Protein: CASSLSPGAYEQFF.

The genes are TRBV19 and TRBJ2-7; TRBD1 matches 7 bases. This CDR3 has 14 residues. Germline-derived CDR1 and CDR2 are LNHDA and SQIVND (reference sequence). V lost 9 bases to trimming and J lost 5 bases; unmatched junction nucleotides: 13. CDR3 protein: CASRRAQGIHEQYF. The CDR3 coding sequence is TGTGCCAGCCGAAGGGCACAGGGGATACACGAGCAGTACTTC.

The chain couples TRBV2 to TRBJ2-2; maybe TRBD1 (6 bases). Germline values: CDR1 SNHLY, CDR2 FYNNEI. The V end was cut by 6 bases, the J end by 1 base, with 12 bases between. CDR3 length: 15 amino acids. CDR3: CASSDGQLNTGELFF. CDR3 bases: TGTGCCAGCAGCGATGGACAGCTGAACACCGGGGAGCTGTTTTTT.

V and J are TRBV4-1 and TRBJ2-3, with no clear D. The CDR3 runs to 14 residues. The germline V gene has CDR1 MGHRA and CDR2 YSYEKL. Trimming took off 1 base at V and 2 bases at J, with 7 bases between the two ends. The CDR3 region is CASSQVLLTDTQYF. CDR3 nucleotide sequence: TGCGCCAGCAGCCAAGTTCTTCTCACAGATACGCAGTATTTT.

This clone has only one observation. The chain joins TRBV6-5 to TRBJ2-1; possibly TRBD1 for D (6 bases). CDR1 and CDR2 from the germline V gene are MNHEY and SVGAGI. V lost 11 bases and J 6 bases, leaving 17 bases between the germline ends. The CDR3 spans 13 residues. This chain's CDR3 is CAGLGQYSNEQFF. In DNA form, the CDR3 reads TGTGCCGGCCTTGGACAGTACTCCAATGAGCAGTTCTTC.

The chain joins TRBV30 to TRBJ2-7; TRBD1 matches 9 bases. The trim removed 3 bases at V and 0 bases at J, leaving 6 bases unmatched. CDR1 is GTSNPN, CDR2 SVGIG, per germline (reference sequence). CDR3 length equals 15 residues. Written as DNA, the CDR3 is TGTGCCTGGAGGAAGGGACAGGGAAGCTCCTACGAGCAGTACTTC. It encodes CAWRKGQGSSYEQYF.

J is TRBJ2-2 and V is TRBV5-8, with 11 bases that match TRBD2. The CDR3 length is 17 residues. CDR1 and CDR2 from the germline V gene are SGHTS and YDEGEE. Trimming took 4 bases from V and 2 from J; bases not matched to a gene: 7. CDR3 residues: CASSLLTSGKNTGELFF. The CDR3 DNA sequence: TGTGCCAGCAGCCTCCTGACTAGCGGGAAAAACACCGGGGAGCTGTTTTTT.

The J gene is TRBJ1-4, the V gene TRBV9; weak D call: TRBD1 (6 bases). The V gene lost 3 bases and the J gene lost 3 bases, with 12 bases spanning the gap. This CDR3 is built from 15 residues. Looked up from germline, CDR1 is SGDLS and CDR2 is YYNGEE. CDR3 DNA: TGTGCCAGCAGCGGCCAGGGGCGGGCTAATGAAAAACTGTTTTTT. Translation: CASSGQGRANEKLFF. The entire variable domain, with the rest obtained from reference TRBV9 and TRBJ1-4, is as follows: DSGVTQTPKHLITATGQRVTLRCSPRSGDLSVYWYQQSLDQGLQFLIQYYNGEERAKGNILERFSAQQFPDLHSELNLSSLELGDSALYFCASSGQGRANEKLFFGSGTQLSVL.

The rearrangement links TRBV4-1 to TRBJ1-6, with 7 positions matching TRBD1. From germline, CDR1 is MGHRA and CDR2 YSYEKL. V lost 4 bases to trimming and J lost 8 bases; unmatched junction nucleotides: 8. This CDR3 spans 15 amino acids. In DNA form, the CDR3 reads TGCGCCAGCAGCCCCCAGGACAGGACTGATTCACCCCTCCACTTT. Its protein product is CASSPQDRTDSPLHF.

This clone was observed once. This sequence joins TRBV24-1 and TRBJ2-3; weak D call: TRBD1 (6 bases). The CDR3 length is 12 residues. CDR1 KGHDR and CDR2 SFDVKD come from the germline V gene. With 6 bases removed from V and 6 bases from J, the gap between germline ends came to 9 bases. The CDR3 is CATSLGGDTQYF. In nucleotides, the CDR3 is TGTGCCACCAGTCTTGGGGGCGATACGCAGTATTTT.

The rearrangement joins TRBV5-1 to TRBJ1-4; 12 nucleotides align to TRBD1. V was pared by 4 bases and J by 7 bases, with 14 bases of the junction left unmatched. The CDR3 consists of 18 residues. Germline CDR1 SGHRS, CDR2 YFSETQ. The DNA for the CDR3 is TGCGCCAGCAGCCCGGGGACAGGGGGCTCCCGGGCAGGTGAAAAACTGTTTTTT. This encodes CASSPGTGGSRAGEKLFF.

The J gene is TRBJ1-6, the V gene TRBV5-1, with D possibly being TRBD1 (5 bases). Germline V CDR1 and CDR2: SGHRS, YFSETQ. The CDR3 extends over 16 amino acids. Deletions cut 0 bases from V and 6 bases from J, with 13 bases between. CDR3 in amino acids: CASSLGQTGSNSPLHF. CDR3 in DNA: TGCGCCAGCAGCTTGGGCCAAACAGGCTCTAATTCACCCCTCCACTTT.

The chain uses TRBV5-5 and TRBJ2-3; 10 positions match TRBD2. This CDR3 comprises 15 residues. V dropped 3 bases and J dropped 4; count of bases not matched to a gene: 5. Per the germline V gene, CDR1 is SGHKS and CDR2 is YYEKEE (reference sequence). CDR3 in amino acids: CASSSEREGADTQYF. CDR3 nucleotide sequence: TGTGCCAGCAGCTCGGAGCGGGAGGGAGCAGATACGCAGTATTTT. Full variable domain (missing parts from reference TRBV5-5 and TRBJ2-3): DAGVTQSPTHLIKTRGQQVTLRCSPISGHKSVSWYQQVLGQGPQFIFQYYEKEERGRGNFPDRFSARQFPNYSSELNVNALLLGDSALYLCASSSEREGADTQYFGPGTRLTVL.

The V call is TRBV28, the J call TRBJ2-6, with unresolved D. The V end lost 4 bases, the J end lost 2 bases, and 6 bases lay between the germline ends. In germline, CDR1 is MDHEN, CDR2 SYDVKM. The CDR3 covers 14 residues. CDR3 bases: TGTGCCAGCAGTTCTCCGGCTGGGGCCAACGTCCTGACTTTC. Its protein is CASSSPAGANVLTF.

The chain recombines TRBV11-1 with TRBJ2-7, with a tentative D call TRBD2 (6 bases). V was trimmed by 5 bases and J by 6 bases, leaving 23 bases between them. Germline CDR1 reads SGHAT; CDR2 reads FQDESV (reference sequence). The CDR3 spans 16 residues. CDR3 DNA sequence: TGTGCCAGCAGCCCTTTAGGAGGGGCCACCCGGGGCGAGCAGTACTTC. Amino acids: CASSPLGGATRGEQYF.

The CDR3: CASKSGGSTGELFF. The CDR3 bases are TGTGCCAGCAAGTCGGGAGGGTCCACCGGGGAGCTGTTTTTT. The genes are TRBV2 and TRBJ2-2; 8 bases fit TRBD2. The V gene end was trimmed by 7 bases and the J gene end by 4 bases; junction bases not matched to a gene: 5. Looked up from germline, CDR1 is SNHLY and CDR2 is FYNNEI. There are 14 residues in the CDR3.

The J gene is TRBJ2-6, the V gene TRBV7-9; a possible D gene is TRBD2 (6 bases). Germline V gene data show CDR1 as SEHNR and CDR2 as FQNEAQ (reference sequence). Trimming left V 5 bases short and J 3 bases short, with 11 bases between. The CDR3 has 15 amino acids. The CDR3 reads CASSPGLGGANVLTF. CDR3 DNA sequence: TGTGCCAGCAGCCCGGGACTTGGTGGGGCCAACGTCCTGACTTTC.